This T cell receptor beta chain originates from a study of cytomegalovirus exposure and HLA in healthy donors. Study overall: Researchers found that more than 70% of almost 400 genotyped donors fell within the Caucasian-associated ancestry cluster.

Trimming cost V 4 bases and J 4 bases, with 14 bases left between them. The V gene's germline CDR1 is SGHVS and CDR2 FNYEAQ. The CDR3 length is 15 residues. The PCR made use of 60 Vbeta and 13 Jbeta primers. Sequencing used immunoSEQ multiplex PCR; TCRdb keeps in-frame clones, though not all of them. This table has fewer than 200,000 clones, roughly four fifths appearing once. In the case of this clone: The antigen remains undetermined.

Points from the study as a whole: The authors excluded some V segments, including TRBV6-2 and TRBV6-3, as indistinguishable. Fewer N-insertions than the roughly 700-donor mean were reportedly shown by an Asian-associated ancestry cluster in a later analysis.

Sequencing used PBMCs. This clonotype originated in a man in his fifties in good health and CMV-seropositive. The gene calls are TRBV7-6 and TRBJ2-1, with D unclear. The CDR3 sequence: CASSSRPLWYNEQFF. CDR3 nucleotide sequence: TGTGCCAGCAGCTCCAGGCCCCTCTGGTACAATGAGCAGTTCTTC.